This T cell receptor (beta chain) was captured by sequencing in a study of blood T cell repertoires in COVID-19. The repertoire was sequenced with immunoSEQ multiplex PCR; TCRdb's copy has only in-frame clones and lacks some. In the table there are 220,000 or so clones, about 81% of which are singletons. V was shortened by 0 bases and J by 2 bases, with 9 bases between the two germline ends. This CDR3 is 15 amino acids long. Germline values: CDR1 KGHSH, CDR2 LQKENI. The specimen sequenced was peripheral blood. The receptor's source is a woman over 75 with COVID-19, enrolled during active disease. The genes are TRBV18 and TRBJ2-3, with unresolved D. The CDR3 spells CASSPPTSYTDTQYF. The CDR3 bases are TGTGCCAGCTCACCACCGACAAGCTACACAGATACGCAGTATTTT.